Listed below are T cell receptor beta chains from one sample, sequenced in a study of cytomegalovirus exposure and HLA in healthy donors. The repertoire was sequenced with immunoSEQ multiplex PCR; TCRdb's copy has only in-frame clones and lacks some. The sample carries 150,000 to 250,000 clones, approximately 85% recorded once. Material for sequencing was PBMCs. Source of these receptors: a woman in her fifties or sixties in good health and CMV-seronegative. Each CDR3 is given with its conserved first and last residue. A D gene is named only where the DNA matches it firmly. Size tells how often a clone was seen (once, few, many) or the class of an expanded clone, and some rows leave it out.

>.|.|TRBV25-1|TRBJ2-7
CASSESARGNYEQYF
TGTGCCAGCAGTGAATCGGCCAGGGGAAACTACGAGCAGTACTTC
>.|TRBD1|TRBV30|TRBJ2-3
CAWSSTGAGTDTQYF
TGTGCCTGGAGCTCCACAGGGGCTGGCACAGATACGCAGTATTTT
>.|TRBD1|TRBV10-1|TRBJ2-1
CASSESGTGNNEQFF
TGCGCCAGCAGTGAGTCGGGGACAGGGAACAATGAGCAGTTCTTC
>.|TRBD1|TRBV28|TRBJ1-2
CASRRSDRGYGYTF
TGTGCCAGCAGACGATCGGACAGGGGCTATGGCTACACCTTC
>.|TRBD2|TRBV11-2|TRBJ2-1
CASRSLAGGLFNEQFF
TGTGCCAGCAGATCATTAGCGGGAGGACTTTTCAATGAGCAGTTCTTC
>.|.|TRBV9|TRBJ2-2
CASSIHRELFF
TGTGCCAGCAGCATCCACAGGGAGCTGTTTTTT
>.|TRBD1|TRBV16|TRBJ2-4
CASSPTGVNIQYF
TGTGCCAGCAGCCCGACAGGGGTAAACATTCAGTACTTC
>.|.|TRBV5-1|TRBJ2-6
CASSVHLPGANVLTF
TGCGCCAGCAGCGTTCACTTGCCTGGGGCCAACGTCCTGACTTTC
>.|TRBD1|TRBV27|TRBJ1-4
CASSGQVRAEKLFF
TGTGCCAGCAGTGGACAGGTACGGGCCGAAAAACTGTTTTTT
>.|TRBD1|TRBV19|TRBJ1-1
CASSLQGGNTEAFF
TGTGCCAGTAGTTTACAGGGGGGGAACACTGAAGCTTTCTTT
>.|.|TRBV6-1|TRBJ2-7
CASSKTGYEQYF
TGTGCCAGCAGTAAAACAGGCTACGAGCAGTACTTC
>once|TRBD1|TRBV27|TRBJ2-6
CATLDRFSGANVLTF
TGTGCCACCTTGGACAGGTTCTCTGGGGCCAACGTCCTGACTTTC
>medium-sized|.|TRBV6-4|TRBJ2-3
CASSDSASGTDTQYF
TGTGCCAGCAGTGACTCTGCTAGCGGCACAGATACGCAGTATTTT
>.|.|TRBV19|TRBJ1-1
CASSITGRNTEAFF
TGTGCCAGTAGTATTACTGGGCGGAACACTGAAGCTTTCTTT
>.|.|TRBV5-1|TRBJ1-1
CASSLSNTEAFF
TGCGCCAGCAGCCTCAGTAACACTGAAGCTTTCTTT
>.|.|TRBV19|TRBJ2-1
CASSFTSLRSYNEQFF
TGTGCCAGTAGTTTCACTAGTCTACGCTCCTACAATGAGCAGTTCTTC
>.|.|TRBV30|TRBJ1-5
CAWSGTRGGQPQHF
TGTGCCTGGTCTGGGACAAGGGGGGGTCAGCCCCAGCATTTT
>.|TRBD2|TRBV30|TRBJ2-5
CAWRERGWDQETQYF
TGTGCCTGGAGGGAGCGGGGCTGGGATCAAGAGACCCAGTACTTC
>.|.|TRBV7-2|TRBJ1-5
CASSPQPQVNQPQHF
TGTGCCAGCAGCCCACAACCTCAGGTAAATCAGCCCCAGCATTTT
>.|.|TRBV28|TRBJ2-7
CASSPYSGEQYF
TGTGCCAGCAGTCCCTACTCGGGCGAGCAGTACTTC
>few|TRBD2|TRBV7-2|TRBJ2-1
CASSLTRTSGSWNEQFF
TGTGCCAGCAGCTTAACTCGGACTAGCGGGAGTTGGAATGAGCAGTTCTTC
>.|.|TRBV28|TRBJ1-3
CASGAAGVAWGNTIYF
TGTGCCTCGGGAGCGGCTGGGGTAGCGTGGGGAAACACCATATATTTT
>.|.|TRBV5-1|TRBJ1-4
CASSLEPATNEKLFF
TGCGCCAGCAGCTTGGAGCCGGCAACTAATGAAAAACTGTTTTTT
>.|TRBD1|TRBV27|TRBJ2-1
CASSPWTGSNEQFF
TGTGCCAGCAGTCCGTGGACAGGGTCAAATGAGCAGTTCTTC
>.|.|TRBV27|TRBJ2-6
CASSLSLPGANVLTF
TGTGCCAGCAGTTTGAGTCTTCCTGGGGCCAACGTCCTGACTTTC
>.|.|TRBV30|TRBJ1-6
CAWSVLARGNSPLHF
TGTGCCTGGAGTGTATTGGCCAGGGGAAATTCACCCCTCCACTTT
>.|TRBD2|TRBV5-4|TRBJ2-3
CASSLNSGSTDTQYF
TGTGCCAGCAGCTTGAATAGCGGGAGTACAGATACGCAGTATTTT
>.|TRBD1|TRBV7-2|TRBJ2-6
CASSLAGTGHRSGANVLTF
TGTGCCAGCAGCCTCGCCGGGACAGGGCACCGCTCTGGGGCCAACGTCCTGACTTTC
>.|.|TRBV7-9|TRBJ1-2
CASSLVSDGYTF
TGTGCCAGCAGCTTAGTTTCCGATGGCTACACCTTC
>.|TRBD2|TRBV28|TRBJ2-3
CASSPRLAGADTQYF
TGTGCCAGCAGCCCCCGACTAGCGGGAGCCGATACGCAGTATTTT
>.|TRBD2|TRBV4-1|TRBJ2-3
CASSHDRGRGTDTQYF
TGCGCCAGCAGCCACGACCGGGGGAGGGGCACAGATACGCAGTATTTT
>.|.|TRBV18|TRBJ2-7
CASSPFRQYF
TGTGCCAGCTCACCATTCCGGCAGTACTTC
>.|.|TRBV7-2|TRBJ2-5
CASSLAGEGETQYF
TGTGCCAGCAGCTTAGCGGGAGAAGGTGAGACCCAGTACTTC
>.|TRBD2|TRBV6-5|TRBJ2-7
CASLSSGRAYEQYF
TGTGCCAGCCTATCAAGCGGGAGGGCTTACGAGCAGTACTTC
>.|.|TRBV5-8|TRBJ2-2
CASRYDRRATGELFF
TGTGCCAGCAGGTACGACAGGAGAGCTACCGGGGAGCTGTTTTTT
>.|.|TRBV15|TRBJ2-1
CATSRVRTEGNEQFF
TGTGCCACCAGCAGAGTACGGACCGAGGGCAATGAGCAGTTCTTC
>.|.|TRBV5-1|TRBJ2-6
CASSLVSGTGANVLTF
TGCGCCAGCAGCTTGGTATCTGGGACAGGGGCCAACGTCCTGACTTTC
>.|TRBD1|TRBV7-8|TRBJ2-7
CASSRGQGEYEQYF
TGTGCCAGCAGCCGAGGACAGGGAGAGTACGAGCAGTACTTC
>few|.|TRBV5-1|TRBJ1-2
CASSLATGNYGYTF
TGCGCCAGCAGCTTGGCGACGGGGAACTATGGCTACACCTTC
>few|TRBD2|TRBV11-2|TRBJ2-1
CASSLDWETSGYNEQFF
TGTGCCAGCAGCTTAGATTGGGAGACTAGCGGATACAATGAGCAGTTCTTC
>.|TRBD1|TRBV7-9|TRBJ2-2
CASSSQGAGTGELFF
TGTGCCAGCAGCTCGCAGGGGGCGGGCACCGGGGAGCTGTTTTTT
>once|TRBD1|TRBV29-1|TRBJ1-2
CSGGQGAGYTF
TGCAGCGGTGGACAGGGGGCTGGCTACACCTTC
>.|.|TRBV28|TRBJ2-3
CASSPRGITTVPDTQYF
TGTGCCAGCAGCCCTCGTGGTATTACAACAGTCCCAGATACGCAGTATTTT
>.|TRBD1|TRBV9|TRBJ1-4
CASSVAGTGDEKLFF
TGTGCCAGCAGCGTAGCCGGGACAGGGGATGAAAAACTGTTTTTT
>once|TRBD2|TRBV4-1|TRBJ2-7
CASSQARESSYEQYF
TGCGCCAGCAGCCAAGCGCGGGAGTCCTCCTACGAGCAGTACTTC
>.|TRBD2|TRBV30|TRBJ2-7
CAWSTASGTNYEQYF
TGTGCCTGGAGTACGGCTAGCGGGACAAACTACGAGCAGTACTTC
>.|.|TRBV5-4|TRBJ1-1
CASSLRGGGFTEAFF
TGTGCCAGCAGCCTGCGAGGCGGGGGATTCACTGAAGCTTTCTTT
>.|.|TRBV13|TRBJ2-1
CASIIQSGSEQFF
TGTGCCAGCATCATCCAATCAGGGTCTGAGCAGTTCTTC
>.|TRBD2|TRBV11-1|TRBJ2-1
CASSLAGVTYNEQFF
TGTGCCAGCAGTTTAGCGGGAGTGACCTACAATGAGCAGTTCTTC
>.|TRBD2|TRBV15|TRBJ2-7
CATSTQASGTAYEQYF
TGTGCCACCAGCACCCAGGCTAGCGGGACGGCCTACGAGCAGTACTTC
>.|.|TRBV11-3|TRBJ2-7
CASSHPDRAYEQYF
TGTGCCAGCAGCCACCCGGACAGAGCCTACGAGCAGTACTTC